These 11 T cell receptor beta chains were all obtained from the same sample, sequenced in a study of cytomegalovirus exposure and HLA in healthy donors. Researchers ran the PCR with 60 Vbeta and 13 Jbeta primers. The protocol was immunoSEQ multiplex PCR, while the TCRdb copy is restricted to in-frame clones and leaves out a portion. The sample consists of about 160,000 clones, roughly 80% of them appearing once. The sample taken for sequencing was PBMCs. Source of these receptors: a man under 40 in good health and CMV-seronegative.

This clone was seen a few times. V usage is TRBV7-9 and J usage is TRBJ1-5, with TRBD1 identical over 11 bases. Losses at the gene ends were 3 bases for V and 5 bases for J; bases not matched to a gene: 0. Germline V gene sequence: CDR1 SEHNR, CDR2 FQNEAQ (reference sequence). The CDR3 is 14 amino acids. The chain's CDR3 is CASSLGQGDQPQHF. DNA for the CDR3: TGTGCCAGCAGCTTGGGACAGGGGGATCAGCCCCAGCATTTT.

This clone was seen at least ten times. CDR3 in amino acids: CASSRLVAGGDYEQYF. CDR3 bases: TGTGCCAGCAGCAGACTGGTAGCGGGGGGGGACTACGAGCAGTACTTC. The V and J genes are TRBV13 and TRBJ2-7; 11 nucleotides agree with TRBD2. The CDR3 loop spans 16 amino acids. The trim removed 5 bases at V and 3 bases at J, leaving 9 bases unmatched. Per the germline V gene, CDR1 is PRHDT and CDR2 is FYEKMQ (reference sequence).

The table lists this clone with a few counts. The chain uses TRBV29-1 and TRBJ2-3; 7 bases match TRBD2. CDR1 and CDR2 (germline): SQVTM, ANQGSEA. This CDR3 contains 15 residues. J was trimmed by 3 bases and V by 1 base; bases with no gene match: 7. The CDR3: CSVEGGEGRTDTQYF. CDR3 DNA sequence: TGCAGCGTTGAAGGGGGGGAGGGCCGAACAGATACGCAGTATTTT.

The J gene is TRBJ1-3, the V gene TRBV11-1; D is uncertain. The CDR3 loop spans 17 amino acids. Looked up from germline, CDR1 is SGHAT and CDR2 is FQDESV (reference sequence). The ends were cut back, 7 bases at V and 0 bases at J, with 19 bases in the middle. The CDR3 sequence is CASTTGKLLSSGNTIYF. The DNA of the CDR3 is TGTGCCAGCACCACCGGGAAACTATTAAGCTCTGGAAACACCATATATTTT.

V and J are TRBV28 and TRBJ2-3; D is possibly TRBD1 (5 bases). V was cut by 2 bases and J by 0 bases, with 15 bases left in between. Per germline, CDR1 MDHEN and CDR2 SYDVKM. This CDR3 spans 17 amino acids. The CDR3 DNA follows: TGTGCCAGCAGTTTACTTGGGGCCGCCTCAAGCACAGATACGCAGTATTTT. Its protein product is CASSLLGAASSTDTQYF.

J is TRBJ2-5 and V is TRBV5-4; 7 positions agree with TRBD1. The J call may be mistaken, given a closer DNA end match to TRBJ2-7. The germline V gene encodes CDR1 SGHNT and CDR2 YYREEE (reference sequence). CDR3 size: 16 residues. The CDR3 protein is CASSSSPGTVSYEQYF. The CDR3 DNA reads as TGTGCCAGCAGCTCTAGCCCGGGGACAGTCTCCTACGAGCAGTACTTC.

The V call is TRBV30, the J call TRBJ2-1; no firm D call. The CDR3 spans 15 residues. In germline, CDR1 is GTSNPN, CDR2 SVGIG (reference sequence). Trimming removed 5 bases from V and 3 bases from J, with 17 bases in between. The CDR3 DNA reads as TGTGCCTGGGGTGCCCTCGCACTTGACTACAATGAGCAGTTCTTC. Protein: CAWGALALDYNEQFF.

The chain carries TRBV19 and TRBJ1-6, with a weak D call TRBD1 (5 bases). V dropped 8 bases and J dropped 0 bases, with 14 bases sitting between them. Germline-derived CDR1 and CDR2 are LNHDA and SQIVND (reference sequence). CDR3 length: 16 amino acids. CDR3 nucleotides: TGTGCCAGTTCTCCGGGGGGAAGCTCCTATAATTCACCCCTCCACTTT. Its protein is CASSPGGSSYNSPLHF.

The chain joins TRBV7-2 to TRBJ2-7; the match to TRBD2 covers 8 bases. The J segment lost 2 bases and the V segment lost 3 bases, leaving 6 bases of the junction unmatched. CDR1 SGHTA and CDR2 FQGNSA come from the germline V gene. This CDR3 is 15 amino acids long. The CDR3 region has the DNA TGTGCCAGCAGCTTCGGCGGGGGGAAACCCTACGAGCAGTACTTC. It codes for CASSFGGGKPYEQYF.

V is TRBV27 and J is TRBJ1-2; 9 bases match TRBD1. The CDR3 consists of 17 residues. Per germline, CDR1 MNHEY and CDR2 SMNVEV (reference sequence). V dropped 5 bases and J dropped 4; count of bases not matched to a gene: 14. CDR3 protein: CASSPGGTGQGVYGYTF. CDR3 bases: TGTGCCAGCAGTCCCGGTGGCACGGGACAGGGAGTCTATGGCTACACCTTC.

The chain recombines TRBV7-2 with TRBJ2-5, with 7 bases lining up with TRBD1. V was pared by 5 bases and J by 0 bases, with 3 bases of the junction left unmatched. Per the germline V gene, CDR1 is SGHTA and CDR2 is FQGNSA. The CDR3 loop spans 14 amino acids. The CDR3 nucleotides are TGTGCCAGCAGCACACAGGGGTACCAAGAGACCCAGTACTTC. It translates to CASSTQGYQETQYF. Complete variable domain (other parts from reference TRBV7-2 and TRBJ2-5): GAGVSQSPSNKVTEKGKDVELRCDPISGHTALYWYRQSLGQGLEFLIYFQGNSAPDKSGLPSDRFSAERTGGSVSTLTIQRTQQEDSAVYLCASSTQGYQETQYFGPGTRLLVL.